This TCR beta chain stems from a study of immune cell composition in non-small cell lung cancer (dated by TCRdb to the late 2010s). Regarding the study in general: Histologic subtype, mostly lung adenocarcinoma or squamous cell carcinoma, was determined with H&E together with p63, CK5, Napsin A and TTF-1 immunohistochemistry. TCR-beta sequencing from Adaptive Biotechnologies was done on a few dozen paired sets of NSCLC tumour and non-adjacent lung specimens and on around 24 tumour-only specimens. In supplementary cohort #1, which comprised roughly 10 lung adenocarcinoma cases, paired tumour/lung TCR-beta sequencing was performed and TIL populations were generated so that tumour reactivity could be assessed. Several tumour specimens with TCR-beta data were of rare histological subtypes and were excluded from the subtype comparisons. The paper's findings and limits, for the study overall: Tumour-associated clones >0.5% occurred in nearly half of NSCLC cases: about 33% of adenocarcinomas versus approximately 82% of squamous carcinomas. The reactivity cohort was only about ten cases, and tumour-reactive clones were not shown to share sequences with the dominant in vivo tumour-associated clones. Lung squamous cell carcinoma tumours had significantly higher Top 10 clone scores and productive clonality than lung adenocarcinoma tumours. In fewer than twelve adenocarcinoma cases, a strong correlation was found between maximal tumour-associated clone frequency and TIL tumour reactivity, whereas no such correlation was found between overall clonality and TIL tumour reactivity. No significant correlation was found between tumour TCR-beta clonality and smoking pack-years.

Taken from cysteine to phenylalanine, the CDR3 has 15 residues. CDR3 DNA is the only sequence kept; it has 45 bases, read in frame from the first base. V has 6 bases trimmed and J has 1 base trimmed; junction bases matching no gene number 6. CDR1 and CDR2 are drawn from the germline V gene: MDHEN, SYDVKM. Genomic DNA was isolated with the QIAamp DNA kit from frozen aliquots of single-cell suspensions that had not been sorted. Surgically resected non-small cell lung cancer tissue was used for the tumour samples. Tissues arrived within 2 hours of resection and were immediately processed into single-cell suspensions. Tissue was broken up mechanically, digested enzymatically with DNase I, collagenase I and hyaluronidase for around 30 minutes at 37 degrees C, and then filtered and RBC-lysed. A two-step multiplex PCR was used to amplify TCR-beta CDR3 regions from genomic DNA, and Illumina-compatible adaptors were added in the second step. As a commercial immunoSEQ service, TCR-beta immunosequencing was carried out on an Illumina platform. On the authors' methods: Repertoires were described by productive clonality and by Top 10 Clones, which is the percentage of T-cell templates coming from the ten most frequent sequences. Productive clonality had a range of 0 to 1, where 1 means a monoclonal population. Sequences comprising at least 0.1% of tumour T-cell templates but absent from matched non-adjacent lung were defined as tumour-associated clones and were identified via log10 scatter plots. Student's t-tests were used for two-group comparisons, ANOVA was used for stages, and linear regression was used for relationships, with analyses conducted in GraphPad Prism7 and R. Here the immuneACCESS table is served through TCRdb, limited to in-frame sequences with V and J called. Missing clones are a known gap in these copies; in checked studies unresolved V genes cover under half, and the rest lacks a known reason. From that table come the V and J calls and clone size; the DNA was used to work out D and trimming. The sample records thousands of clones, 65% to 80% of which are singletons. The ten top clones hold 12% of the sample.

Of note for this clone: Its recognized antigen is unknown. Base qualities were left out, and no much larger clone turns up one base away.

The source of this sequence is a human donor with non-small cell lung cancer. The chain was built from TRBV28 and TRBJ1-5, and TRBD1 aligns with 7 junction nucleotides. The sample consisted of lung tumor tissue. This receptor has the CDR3 CASRTQGVSNQPQHF. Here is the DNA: TGTGCCAGCAGAACCCAGGGGGTGAGCAATCAGCCCCAGCATTTT.